This TCR beta chain was sequenced during a study of T cell responses to AZD1222 COVID-19 vaccine. Study outcomes and limitations: It should be noted that donors were predominantly white British and more often female, and clonal diversity was possibly underestimated. Spike-specific TCR breadth rose after two AZD1222 doses, and depth rose as well. The span of vaccine-associated CD4 TCRs extended across spike, with dominance at 160-218 and 743-854. Reports indicate that nearly half of spike-specific TCRs are directed at unmutated variant regions.

The repertoire was sequenced with immunoSEQ multiplex PCR; TCRdb's copy has only in-frame clones and lacks some. The sample comprises 120,000 to 150,000 clones, approximately 95% of which are singletons, and over 0.9% rests with the top ten. The CDR3 runs 16 residues. Trimming took 5 bases from V and 7 from J; bases not matched to a gene: 9. Of note for this clone: Its cognate antigen is unknown.

The sequence came from an adult in good health. The source material was peripheral blood, sampled on day 0 of MenACWY control vaccination. This sequence joins TRBV5-3 and TRBJ1-6; 10 positions agree with TRBD1. TRBV5-3 is designated an ORF whose function remains uncertain. The DNA of the CDR3 is TGTGCCAGAAGAAACTCGAGGGGACAGGGGAATTCACCCCTCCACTTT. Amino acid sequence: CARRNSRGQGNSPLHF.